The clone carrying this T cell receptor (beta chain) was found a few times. Germline V gene data show CDR1 as SNHLY and CDR2 as FYNNEI. The CDR3 runs 15 residues. V was clipped by 4 bases and J by 2 bases, with 12 bases between them. The data stem from a study of blood T cells in healthy people across ages. Combining a sample-barcoded 5' primer with a J-beta primer mix, a second PCR ran for about 6 to 11 cycles. One entry per CDR3 protein, called by TCRdb with MiXCR from the 5' RACE reads. The sample consists of 650,000 or so distinct CDR3 sequences, about 51% of them appearing once. The material sequenced was blood. The genes are TRBV2 and TRBJ1-5, with D maybe TRBD1 (5 bases). The sequence came from an elderly woman in good health. The CDR3 spells CASSGDGAGNQPQHF. The CDR3 region has the DNA TGTGCCAGCAGTGGAGATGGGGCCGGCAATCAGCCCCAGCATTTT.